This T cell receptor (beta chain) was obtained from a study of cytomegalovirus exposure and HLA in healthy donors. A multiplex PCR was run with 60 Vbeta primers and 13 Jbeta primers. Sequencing used immunoSEQ multiplex PCR; TCRdb keeps in-frame clones, though not all of them. The sample carries 150,000 to 200,000 clones, 75% to 90% recorded once. This clone was picked up one time. Per the germline V gene, CDR1 is SGHRS and CDR2 is YFSETQ. Trimming removed 1 base at V and 0 bases at J, with 10 bases between. CDR3 length equals 15 residues. Specimen: PBMCs. This receptor was taken from a man aged 25 to 40 in good health and CMV-seropositive. The rearrangement uses TRBV5-1 and TRBJ2-5; a weak D match, TRBD1 (6 bases). In nucleotides, the CDR3 is TGCGCCAGCAGCTTGACTACAGGGTACCAAGAGACCCAGTACTTC. Translation gives CASSLTTGYQETQYF.